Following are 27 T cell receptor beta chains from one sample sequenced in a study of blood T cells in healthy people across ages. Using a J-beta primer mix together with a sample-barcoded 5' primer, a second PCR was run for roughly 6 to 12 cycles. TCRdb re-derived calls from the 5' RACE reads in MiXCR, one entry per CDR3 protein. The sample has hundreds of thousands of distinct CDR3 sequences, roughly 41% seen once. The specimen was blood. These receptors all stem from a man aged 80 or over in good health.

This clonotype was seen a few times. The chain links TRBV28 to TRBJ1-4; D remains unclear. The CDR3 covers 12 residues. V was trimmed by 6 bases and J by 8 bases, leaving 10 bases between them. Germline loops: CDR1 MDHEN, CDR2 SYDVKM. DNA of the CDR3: TGTGCCAGCAGCCCCACCGAGGAAAAACTGTTTTTT. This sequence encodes CASSPTEEKLFF.

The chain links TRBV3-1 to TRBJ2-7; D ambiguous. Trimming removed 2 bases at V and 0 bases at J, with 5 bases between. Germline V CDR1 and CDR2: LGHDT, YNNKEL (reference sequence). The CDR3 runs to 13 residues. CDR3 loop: CASSQHDSYEQYF. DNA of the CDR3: TGTGCCAGCAGCCAACACGACTCCTACGAGCAGTACTTC.

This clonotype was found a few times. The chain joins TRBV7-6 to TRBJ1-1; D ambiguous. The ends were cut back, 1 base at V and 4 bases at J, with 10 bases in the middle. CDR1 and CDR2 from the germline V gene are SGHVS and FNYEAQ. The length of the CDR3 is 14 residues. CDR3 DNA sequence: TGTGCCAGCAGCTTAGATGGGCTAGGCACTGAAGCTTTCTTT. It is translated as CASSLDGLGTEAFF.

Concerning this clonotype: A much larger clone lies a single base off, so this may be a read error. The CDR3 DNA follows: TGTACCATCAGTGTCGGACAGGGGAGTCCGGGGGAGCAGTACTTC. Protein: CTISVGQGSPGEQYF. The chain carries TRBV10-3 and TRBJ2-7; 9 positions agree with TRBD1. Germline CDR1 reads ENHRY; CDR2 reads SYGVKD. This CDR3 is built from 15 residues.

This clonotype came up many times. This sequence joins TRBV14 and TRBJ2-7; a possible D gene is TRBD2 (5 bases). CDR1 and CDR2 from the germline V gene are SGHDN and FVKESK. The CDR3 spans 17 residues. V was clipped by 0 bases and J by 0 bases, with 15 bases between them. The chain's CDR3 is CASSQDISPGYSYEQYF. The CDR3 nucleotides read TGTGCCAGCAGCCAAGATATTTCTCCGGGGTACTCCTACGAGCAGTACTTC. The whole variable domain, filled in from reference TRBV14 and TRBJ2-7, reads EAGVTQFPSHSVIEKGQTVTLRCDPISGHDNLYWYRRVMGKEIKFLLHFVKESKQDESGMPNNRFLAERTGGTYSTLKVQPAELEDSGVYFCASSQDISPGYSYEQYFGPGTRLTVT.

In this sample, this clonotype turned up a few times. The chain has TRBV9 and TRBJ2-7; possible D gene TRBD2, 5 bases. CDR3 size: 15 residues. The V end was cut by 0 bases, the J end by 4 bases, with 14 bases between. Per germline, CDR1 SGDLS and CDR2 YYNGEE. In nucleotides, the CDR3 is TGTGCCAGCAGCGTAGTTCCTAGCTACTTATACGAGCAGTACTTC. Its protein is CASSVVPSYLYEQYF.

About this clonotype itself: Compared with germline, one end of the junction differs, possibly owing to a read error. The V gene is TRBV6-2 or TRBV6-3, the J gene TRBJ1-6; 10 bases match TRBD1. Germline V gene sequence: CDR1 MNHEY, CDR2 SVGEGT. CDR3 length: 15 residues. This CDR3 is CAGSYRQGANSPLHF. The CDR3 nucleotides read TGTGCCGGCAGTTATCGACAGGGGGCGAATTCACCCCTCCACTTT.

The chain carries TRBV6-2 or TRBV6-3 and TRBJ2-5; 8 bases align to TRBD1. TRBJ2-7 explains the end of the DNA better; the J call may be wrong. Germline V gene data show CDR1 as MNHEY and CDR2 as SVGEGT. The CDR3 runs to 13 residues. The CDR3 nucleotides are TGTGCCAGCACAGGGGGCCCTCCCTTCGAGCAGTACTTC. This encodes CASTGGPPFEQYF.

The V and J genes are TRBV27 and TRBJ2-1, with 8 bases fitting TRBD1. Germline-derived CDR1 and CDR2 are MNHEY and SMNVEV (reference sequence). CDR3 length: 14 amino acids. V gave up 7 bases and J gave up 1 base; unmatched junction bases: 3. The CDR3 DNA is TGTGCCAGCAAAGGACAGGGTTCCTACAATGAGCAGTTCTTC. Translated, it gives CASKGQGSYNEQFF.

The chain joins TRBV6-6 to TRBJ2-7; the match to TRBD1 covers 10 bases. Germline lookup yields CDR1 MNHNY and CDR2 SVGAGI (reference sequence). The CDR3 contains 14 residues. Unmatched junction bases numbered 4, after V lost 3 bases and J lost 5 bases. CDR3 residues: CASSYRGQGDEQYF. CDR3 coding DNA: TGTGCCAGCAGTTATCGTGGACAGGGGGACGAGCAGTACTTC.

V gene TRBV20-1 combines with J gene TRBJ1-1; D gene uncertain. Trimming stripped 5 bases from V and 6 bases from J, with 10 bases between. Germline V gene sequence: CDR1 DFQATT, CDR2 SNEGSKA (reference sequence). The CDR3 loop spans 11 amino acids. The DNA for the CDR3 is TGCAGTGCTGGCCGGGCTGCTGAAGCTTTCTTT. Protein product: CSAGRAAEAFF.

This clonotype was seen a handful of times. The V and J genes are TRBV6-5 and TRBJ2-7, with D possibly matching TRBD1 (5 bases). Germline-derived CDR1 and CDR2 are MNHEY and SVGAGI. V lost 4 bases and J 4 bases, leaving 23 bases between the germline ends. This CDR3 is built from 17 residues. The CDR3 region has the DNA TGTGCCAGCAGTTTCCTCGTAGGGGCTTCCCAAGGGTACGAGCAGTACTTC. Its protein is CASSFLVGASQGYEQYF.

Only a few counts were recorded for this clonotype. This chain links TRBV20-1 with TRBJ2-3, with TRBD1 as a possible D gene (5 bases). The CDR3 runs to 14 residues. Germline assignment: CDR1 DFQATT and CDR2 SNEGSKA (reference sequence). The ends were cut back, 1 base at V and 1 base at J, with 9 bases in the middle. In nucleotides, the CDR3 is TGCAGTGCTAGAGCACCCAGGGGCACAGATACGCAGTATTTT. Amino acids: CSARAPRGTDTQYF.

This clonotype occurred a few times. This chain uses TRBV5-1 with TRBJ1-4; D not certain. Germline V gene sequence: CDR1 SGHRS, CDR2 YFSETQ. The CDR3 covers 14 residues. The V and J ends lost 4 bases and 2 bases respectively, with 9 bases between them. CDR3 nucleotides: TGCGCCAGCAGCCTTACTACTACTAATGAAAAACTGTTTTTT. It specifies CASSLTTTNEKLFF.

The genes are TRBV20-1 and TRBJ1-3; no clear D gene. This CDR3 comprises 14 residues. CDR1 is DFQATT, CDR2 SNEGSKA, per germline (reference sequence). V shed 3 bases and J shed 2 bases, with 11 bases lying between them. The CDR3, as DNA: TGCAGTGCTAGGACTGGGGTTGCTGGAAACACCATATATTTT. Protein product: CSARTGVAGNTIYF.

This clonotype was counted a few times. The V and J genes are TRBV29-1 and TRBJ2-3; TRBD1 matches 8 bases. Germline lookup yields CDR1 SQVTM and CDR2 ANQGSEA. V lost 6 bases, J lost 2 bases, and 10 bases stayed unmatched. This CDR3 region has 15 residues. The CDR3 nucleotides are TGCAGCGTCCCCACTCGACAGGGGATCACAGATACGCAGTATTTT. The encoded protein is CSVPTRQGITDTQYF.

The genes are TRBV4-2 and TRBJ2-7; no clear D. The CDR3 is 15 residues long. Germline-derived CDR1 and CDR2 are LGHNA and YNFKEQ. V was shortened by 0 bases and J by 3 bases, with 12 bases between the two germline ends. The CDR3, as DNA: TGTGCCAGCAGCCAAGAGCCCGGGTTTGGCTACGAGCAGTACTTC. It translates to CASSQEPGFGYEQYF.

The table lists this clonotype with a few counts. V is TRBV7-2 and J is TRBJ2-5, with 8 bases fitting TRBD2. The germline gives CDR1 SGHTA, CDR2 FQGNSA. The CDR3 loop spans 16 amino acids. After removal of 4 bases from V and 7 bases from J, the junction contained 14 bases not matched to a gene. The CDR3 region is CASSSRGGPFMGTQYF. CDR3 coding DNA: TGTGCCAGCAGCTCCCGGGGGGGGCCTTTTATGGGGACCCAGTACTTC. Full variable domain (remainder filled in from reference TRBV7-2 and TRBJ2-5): GAGVSQSPSNKVTEKGKDVELRCDPISGHTALYWYRQSLGQGLEFLIYFQGNSAPDKSGLPSDRFSAERTGGSVSTLTIQRTQQEDSAVYLCASSSRGGPFMGTQYFGPGTRLLVL.

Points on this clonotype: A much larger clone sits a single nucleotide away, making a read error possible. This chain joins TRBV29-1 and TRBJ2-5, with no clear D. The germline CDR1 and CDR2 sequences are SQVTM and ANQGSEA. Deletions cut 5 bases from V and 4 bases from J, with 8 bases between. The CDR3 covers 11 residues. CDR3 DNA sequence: TGCAGCGTTAACTGGGGAGAGACCCAGTACTTC. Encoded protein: CSVNWGETQYF.

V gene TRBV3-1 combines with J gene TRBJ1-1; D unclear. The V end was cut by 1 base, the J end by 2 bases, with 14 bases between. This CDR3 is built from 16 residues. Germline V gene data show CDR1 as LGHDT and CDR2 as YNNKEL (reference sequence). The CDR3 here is CASSQGHLNPNTEAFF. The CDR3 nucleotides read TGTGCCAGCAGCCAAGGGCACTTAAACCCAAACACTGAAGCTTTCTTT.

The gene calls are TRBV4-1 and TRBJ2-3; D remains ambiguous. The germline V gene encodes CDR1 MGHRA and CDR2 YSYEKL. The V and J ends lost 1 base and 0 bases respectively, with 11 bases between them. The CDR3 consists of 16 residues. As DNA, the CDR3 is TGCGCCAGCAGCCAAGCGGACGGAGCTAGCACAGATACGCAGTATTTT. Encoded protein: CASSQADGASTDTQYF.

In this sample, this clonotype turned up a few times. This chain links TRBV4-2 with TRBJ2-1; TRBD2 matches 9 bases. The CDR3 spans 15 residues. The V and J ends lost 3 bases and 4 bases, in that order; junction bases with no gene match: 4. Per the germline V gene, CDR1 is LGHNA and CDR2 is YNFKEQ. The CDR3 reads CASSHSGGTYNEQFF. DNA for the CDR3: TGTGCCAGCAGCCACAGCGGGGGGACTTACAATGAGCAGTTCTTC.

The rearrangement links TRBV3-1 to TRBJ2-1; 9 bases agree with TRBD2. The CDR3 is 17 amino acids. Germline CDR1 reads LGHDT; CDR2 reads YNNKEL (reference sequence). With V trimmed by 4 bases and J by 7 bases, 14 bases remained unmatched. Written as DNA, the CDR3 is TGTGCCAGCAGCCTTCGGACTAGCGCACAAGGCAGGAATGAGCAGTTCTTC. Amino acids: CASSLRTSAQGRNEQFF.

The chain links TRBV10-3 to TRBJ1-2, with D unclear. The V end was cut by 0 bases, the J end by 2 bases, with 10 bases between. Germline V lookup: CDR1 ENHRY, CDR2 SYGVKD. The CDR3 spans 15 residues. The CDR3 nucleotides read TGTGCCATCAGTGAGTCGGCAGGAGGAAACTATGGCTACACCTTC. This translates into CAISESAGGNYGYTF.

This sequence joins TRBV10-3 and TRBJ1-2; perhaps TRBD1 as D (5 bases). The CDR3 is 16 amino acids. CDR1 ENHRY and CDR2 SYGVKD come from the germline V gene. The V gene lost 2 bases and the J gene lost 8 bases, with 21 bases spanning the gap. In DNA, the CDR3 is TGTGCCATCAGTGAGGGGGGGGGACGGGCTTTGCGCGGCTACACCTTC. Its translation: CAISEGGGRALRGYTF.

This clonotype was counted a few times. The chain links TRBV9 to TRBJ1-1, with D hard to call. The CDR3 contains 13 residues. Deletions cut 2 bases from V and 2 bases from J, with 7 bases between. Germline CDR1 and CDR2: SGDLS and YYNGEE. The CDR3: CASSVRGNTEAFF. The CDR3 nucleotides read TGTGCCAGCAGCGTTCGAGGTAACACTGAAGCTTTCTTT.

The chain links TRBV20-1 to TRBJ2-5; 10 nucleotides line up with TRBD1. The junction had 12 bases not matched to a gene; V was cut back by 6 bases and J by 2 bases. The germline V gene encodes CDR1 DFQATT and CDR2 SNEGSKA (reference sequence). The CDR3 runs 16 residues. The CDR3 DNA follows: TGCAGTGCCTCGGGACAGGGGCGCTACTTACAAGAGACCCAGTACTTC. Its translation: CSASGQGRYLQETQYF.